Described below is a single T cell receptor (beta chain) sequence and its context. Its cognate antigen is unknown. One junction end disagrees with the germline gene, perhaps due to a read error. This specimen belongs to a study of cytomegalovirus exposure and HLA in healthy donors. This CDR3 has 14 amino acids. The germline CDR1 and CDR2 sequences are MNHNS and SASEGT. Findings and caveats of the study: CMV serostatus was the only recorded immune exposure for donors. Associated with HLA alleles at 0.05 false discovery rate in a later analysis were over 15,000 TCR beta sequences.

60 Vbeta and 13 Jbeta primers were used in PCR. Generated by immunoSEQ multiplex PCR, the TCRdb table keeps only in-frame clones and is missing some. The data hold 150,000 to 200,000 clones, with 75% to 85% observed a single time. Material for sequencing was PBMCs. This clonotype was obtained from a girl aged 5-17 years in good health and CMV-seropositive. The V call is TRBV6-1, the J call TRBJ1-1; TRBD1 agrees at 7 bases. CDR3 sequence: CASTWTGSNPEAFF. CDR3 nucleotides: TGTGCCAGCACCTGGACAGGATCGAACCCTGAAGCTTTCTTT.